This T cell receptor (beta chain) was identified during a study of shared clonotypes between healthy human individuals (dated by TCRdb to the early 2020s). Broadly, across the study: The cohort comprised a couple of women and three men aged 18 to 49 years. Per donor, three plates each were used for CD4 naive and CD4 memory, two for CD8 naive, and one for CD8 memory. To estimate repertoire size and how much clonotype sharing occurs between individuals, the study deeply sequenced the blood TCR repertoires of five healthy adults. To increase sequencing depth and limit assay-specific biases, different laboratories used diverse techniques to prepare libraries and sequence TCR repertoires. Between about 0.85 and 9.5 billion PBMCs per donor were obtained by leukapheresis.

TCR CDR3 regions were amplified from genomic DNA by multiplex PCR using the deep immunoSEQ assay. Genomic DNA extracted from each cell subset was distributed evenly over all wells of several immunoSEQ 96-well plates, and each plate served as one replicate. For sorted subsets, each replicate PCR was loaded with 200 ng genomic DNA, equivalent to 30,000 to 35,000 T cell genomes. Purified libraries were quantified with a Qubit 3.0 fluorometer, sized on a Bioanalyzer 2100, and re-quantified with the KAPA Library Quantification kit. Every immunoSEQ 96-well plate was sequenced on a separate single-read 150-cycle Illumina NextSeq 550 flow cell. On the authors' methods: Because the immunoSEQ output included only junctional sequences and no quality scores, the filtering could not be the same as the filtering used for full-length reads. To assign V/J genes and CDR3, sequences were annotated using PyIR, a Python wrapper for IgBLAST v1.9, with IMGT germline references. Reads with weak V/J assignments (E-value above 1e-6), missing CDR3, stop codons, out-of-frame junctions, or ambiguous translated residues were removed. V3J clonotypes were defined by identical inferred V gene, J gene, and CDR3 amino acid sequence. Percentage overlap between repertoires was computed as shared unique clonotypes divided by the size of the smaller repertoire. Repertoire richness was assessed with RTK rarefaction, the Chao1 estimator, and Recon v2.1 estimates of unobserved clonotypes. Generation probabilities for all TCRbeta clonotypes obtained by the gDNA method from a few donors were computed using OLGA. Drawn from immuneACCESS, this table holds only the in-frame rearrangements with V and J called that TCRdb kept. Clones are partly lost; checked studies trace under half to an unresolved V gene and leave the rest unexplained. V, J and clone size derive from that table, while D and trimming were established from the DNA sequence. A total of around 600,000 clones appear in this sample, approximately 96% of them only once. Of the sample, over 0.09% is held by the ten largest clones.

Study-level results and caveats: Based on pairwise subsampling, the degree of clonotype sharing among donors was expected to be affected by sequencing depth. Approximately 4.8% of naive CD4, approximately 3.7% of naive CD8, approximately 2% of memory CD4, and more than 0.35% of memory CD8 clonotypes were shared across four donors. The small number of donors limited the genetic and exposure-history diversity represented. Compared with non-shared clonotypes, the clonotypes found in all four sorted-subset donors had higher generation probabilities. Naive subsets generally had larger estimated clonotype richness than memory subsets. Sampling was restricted to blood, and TCR repertoires in tissue are likely to differ from TCR repertoires in blood. Incomplete sequencing was indicated by rarefaction of sorted-subset datasets, despite the large sequencing depth.

CD8 naive samples consisted of CD45RO-negative cells that were positively selected for CCR7, yielding a CD45RA+CCR7+ population without TemRA cells. The donors were healthy, HIV-negative adults with no recently reported acute infections or vaccinations. Every donor was a Caucasian adult living in Nashville, Tennessee, USA. Blood was collected by leukapheresis, and PBMCs were isolated by Ficoll-Histopaque density gradient centrifugation and then cryopreserved in liquid nitrogen vapor phase. Analytical flow cytometry was used to check the purity and quantity of each magnetically sorted T cell population. Genomic DNA was isolated from each sorted fraction and quantified by UV absorbance on a Nanodrop 2000c. Between the V and J ends, shortened by 1 base and 2 bases respectively, the junction contains 12 bases. Via the germline V gene, CDR1 is SGDLS and CDR2 YYNGEE. The CDR3 goes from the cysteine to the phenylalanine over 15 residues. Here the CDR3 DNA is all that survives: 45 bases in frame from base 1.

In the case of this clone: What antigen it recognizes has not been identified. Base qualities are not at hand, and no much larger clone is one base apart.

The rearranged segments are TRBV9 and TRBJ2-5; there is no confident call for the D gene. Sequencing was performed on naive CD8+ T cells sorted from blood. This sample's cell subset or site label indicates: CD45RA+CCR7+. The TCR comes from a woman aged 25-40 years in good health. At the DNA level, the sequence is TGTGCCAGCAGCGTATGGCCACCAAAGCAAGAGACCCAGTACTTC. Its protein product is CASSVWPPKQETQYF.